This is a list of T cell receptor beta chains from one sample in a study of a mutant IDH1 vaccine in newly diagnosed glioma. The method was immunoSEQ multiplex PCR; TCRdb's version includes in-frame clones alone and lacks a portion of them. The sample includes over 25,000 clones, roughly 88% seen only once; the top ten take approximately 2.4%. These receptors' antigens are unknown. This sample comprised PBMCs, obtained from a glioma patient whose treatment included an IDH1 peptide vaccine. The receptors stem from a middle-aged man with glioma. Both conserved end residues are part of each CDR3. The D gene is left open where the match is weak. Size is stated for part of the rows, as once, few or many counts, or as a class when the clone is expanded.

abundance: -; d_gene: -; v_gene: TRBV5-1; j_gene: TRBJ2-2; CDR3aa: CASSSYGVGDTGELFF; CDR3nt: TGCGCCAGCAGCTCATACGGGGTAGGAGACACCGGGGAGCTGTTTTTT
abundance: -; d_gene: TRBD1; v_gene: TRBV5-6; j_gene: TRBJ1-2; CDR3aa: CASSLGDRDYGYTF; CDR3nt: TGTGCCAGCAGCTTGGGGGACAGGGACTATGGCTACACCTTC
abundance: few; d_gene: TRBD1; v_gene: TRBV27; j_gene: TRBJ1-6; CDR3aa: CASSFRTGVLNSPLHF; CDR3nt: TGTGCCAGCAGTTTTCGGACAGGGGTTCTAAATTCACCCCTCCACTTT
abundance: -; d_gene: -; v_gene: TRBV20-1; j_gene: TRBJ2-1; CDR3aa: CSARDHREQFF; CDR3nt: TGCAGTGCTAGAGATCACCGGGAGCAGTTCTTC
abundance: -; d_gene: -; v_gene: TRBV10-2; j_gene: TRBJ1-1; CDR3aa: CASSERGAYTEAFF; CDR3nt: TGCGCCAGCAGTGAGAGAGGGGCCTACACTGAAGCTTTCTTT
abundance: -; d_gene: -; v_gene: TRBV14; j_gene: TRBJ1-1; CDR3aa: CASSRQGGVNTEAFF; CDR3nt: TGTGCCAGCAGCCGTCAAGGGGGAGTGAACACTGAAGCTTTCTTT
abundance: -; d_gene: -; v_gene: TRBV25-1; j_gene: TRBJ1-4; CDR3aa: CASQRGDNEKLFF; CDR3nt: TGTGCCTCCCAGAGGGGGGATAATGAAAAACTGTTTTTT
abundance: -; d_gene: -; v_gene: TRBV7-8; j_gene: TRBJ1-6; CDR3aa: CASSPENFNSPLHF; CDR3nt: TGTGCCAGCAGCCCGGAGAACTTCAATTCACCCCTCCACTTT
abundance: -; d_gene: -; v_gene: TRBV4-2; j_gene: TRBJ2-3; CDR3aa: CASSQVIRAGSDTQYF; CDR3nt: TGTGCCAGCAGCCAAGTGATCCGGGCCGGTTCGGATACGCAGTATTTT
abundance: -; d_gene: -; v_gene: TRBV15; j_gene: TRBJ2-6; CDR3aa: CATSRDNSGANVLTF; CDR3nt: TGTGCCACCAGCAGAGACAACTCTGGGGCCAACGTCCTGACTTTC
abundance: -; d_gene: -; v_gene: TRBV9; j_gene: TRBJ2-7; CDR3aa: CASSKGVKGDEQYF; CDR3nt: TGTGCCAGCAGCAAAGGGGTAAAAGGCGACGAGCAGTACTTC
abundance: -; d_gene: TRBD1; v_gene: TRBV5-3; j_gene: TRBJ1-1; CDR3aa: CARSSPGQVPFF; CDR3nt: TGTGCCAGAAGCTCGCCGGGACAGGTGCCTTTCTTT
abundance: -; d_gene: TRBD1; v_gene: TRBV10-1; j_gene: TRBJ2-5; CDR3aa: CASSDGPGQGGETQYF; CDR3nt: TGCGCCAGCAGTGATGGTCCGGGACAGGGGGGCGAGACCCAGTACTTC
abundance: once; d_gene: TRBD1; v_gene: TRBV7-9; j_gene: TRBJ1-2; CDR3aa: CASRPKSGQGRYVGYTF; CDR3nt: TGTGCCAGCAGACCCAAGTCCGGACAGGGGCGCTATGTGGGCTACACCTTC
abundance: few; d_gene: TRBD1; v_gene: TRBV11-2; j_gene: TRBJ2-2; CDR3aa: CASSRLQGKAGELFF; CDR3nt: TGTGCCAGCAGCCGTTTACAGGGGAAAGCCGGGGAGCTGTTTTTT
abundance: -; d_gene: -; v_gene: TRBV28; j_gene: TRBJ1-2; CDR3aa: CASSGADGVVYGYTF; CDR3nt: TGTGCCAGCAGTGGGGCGGACGGCGTCGTCTATGGCTACACCTTC
abundance: -; d_gene: TRBD1; v_gene: TRBV5-4; j_gene: TRBJ2-5; CDR3aa: CASSLGTAQETQYF; CDR3nt: TGTGCCAGCAGCTTAGGGACAGCACAAGAGACCCAGTACTTC
abundance: -; d_gene: TRBD1; v_gene: TRBV28; j_gene: TRBJ2-2; CDR3aa: CACFGGQGAGELFF; CDR3nt: TGTGCCTGTTTTGGGGGACAGGGCGCCGGGGAGCTGTTTTTT
abundance: -; d_gene: -; v_gene: TRBV4-1; j_gene: TRBJ1-2; CDR3aa: CASSQERTHYGYTF; CDR3nt: TGCGCCAGCAGCCAGGAACGGACACACTATGGCTACACCTTC
abundance: -; d_gene: TRBD1; v_gene: TRBV10-1; j_gene: TRBJ2-2; CDR3aa: CASRGNRGSGELFF; CDR3nt: TGCGCCAGCAGGGGTAACAGGGGTTCCGGGGAGCTGTTTTTT
abundance: -; d_gene: TRBD1; v_gene: TRBV4-1; j_gene: TRBJ2-5; CDR3aa: CASSGRGMETQYF; CDR3nt: TGCGCCAGCAGCGGCAGGGGGATGGAGACCCAGTACTTC
abundance: -; d_gene: TRBD2; v_gene: TRBV9; j_gene: TRBJ2-1; CDR3aa: CASRPAGGPYEQFF; CDR3nt: TGTGCCAGCAGACCAGCGGGAGGGCCCTATGAGCAGTTCTTC
abundance: -; d_gene: -; v_gene: TRBV28; j_gene: TRBJ1-1; CDR3aa: CASSQTPEGAFF; CDR3nt: TGTGCCAGCAGCCAGACCCCCGAGGGAGCTTTCTTT
abundance: few; d_gene: TRBD2; v_gene: TRBV7-2; j_gene: TRBJ2-4; CDR3aa: CASSLGLAGGWENIQYF; CDR3nt: TGTGCCAGCAGCTTAGGACTAGCGGGTGGCTGGGAAAACATTCAGTACTTC
abundance: -; d_gene: TRBD1; v_gene: TRBV27; j_gene: TRBJ1-2; CDR3aa: CASSRDRQHGYTF; CDR3nt: TGTGCCAGCAGCCGGGACAGGCAGCATGGCTACACCTTC
abundance: -; d_gene: TRBD1; v_gene: TRBV30; j_gene: TRBJ1-6; CDR3aa: CAWSAGGGNNSPLHF; CDR3nt: TGTGCCTGGAGCGCCGGAGGGGGCAATAATTCACCCCTCCACTTT
abundance: -; d_gene: -; v_gene: TRBV2; j_gene: TRBJ2-1; CDR3aa: CASSAEGPAEQFF; CDR3nt: TGTGCCAGCAGTGCGGAGGGCCCTGCCGAGCAGTTCTTC
abundance: -; d_gene: -; v_gene: TRBV7-9; j_gene: TRBJ2-7; CDR3aa: CASSLGGLLSEQYF; CDR3nt: TGTGCCAGCAGCTTAGGGGGCCTTCTTTCCGAGCAGTACTTC
abundance: -; d_gene: TRBD1; v_gene: TRBV29-1; j_gene: TRBJ1-2; CDR3aa: CSAGEGASGYTF; CDR3nt: TGCAGCGCCGGAGAGGGGGCTTCTGGCTACACCTTC
abundance: -; d_gene: TRBD2; v_gene: TRBV27; j_gene: TRBJ2-5; CDR3aa: CASSRGTSGRGQETQYF; CDR3nt: TGTGCCAGCAGCCGAGGGACTAGCGGGAGAGGTCAAGAGACCCAGTACTTC
abundance: -; d_gene: TRBD2; v_gene: TRBV29-1; j_gene: TRBJ2-3; CDR3aa: CSVSGGRLTDTQYF; CDR3nt: TGCAGCGTTAGCGGGGGGCGGTTGACAGATACGCAGTATTTT
abundance: -; d_gene: TRBD1; v_gene: TRBV5-4; j_gene: TRBJ1-2; CDR3aa: CASSRDRGEGYTF; CDR3nt: TGTGCCAGCAGCCGAGACAGGGGTGAGGGCTACACCTTC
abundance: -; d_gene: -; v_gene: TRBV7-8; j_gene: TRBJ1-3; CDR3aa: CASSLSPGIQNTIYF; CDR3nt: TGTGCCAGCAGCTTAAGCCCGGGGATCCAAAACACCATATATTTT
abundance: -; d_gene: -; v_gene: TRBV4-1; j_gene: TRBJ2-3; CDR3aa: CASSPEGGAFFTDTQYF; CDR3nt: TGCGCCAGCAGCCCAGAAGGGGGGGCTTTCTTCACAGATACGCAGTATTTT
abundance: -; d_gene: -; v_gene: TRBV7-2; j_gene: TRBJ2-2; CDR3aa: CASSSDYTGELFF; CDR3nt: TGTGCCAGCAGCTCGGACTACACCGGGGAGCTGTTTTTT
abundance: -; d_gene: -; v_gene: TRBV6-6; j_gene: TRBJ1-2; CDR3aa: CASRIGQFLYGYTF; CDR3nt: TGTGCCAGCCGGATCGGACAGTTTCTCTATGGCTACACCTTC
abundance: -; d_gene: -; v_gene: TRBV10-3; j_gene: TRBJ2-3; CDR3aa: CAISESEGAWTDTQYF; CDR3nt: TGTGCCATCAGTGAGTCGGAGGGGGCCTGGACAGATACGCAGTATTTT
abundance: -; d_gene: -; v_gene: TRBV11-2; j_gene: TRBJ2-1; CDR3aa: CASSLRGTANEQFF; CDR3nt: TGTGCCAGCAGCTTACGCGGGACCGCCAATGAGCAGTTCTTC
abundance: -; d_gene: -; v_gene: TRBV12-5; j_gene: TRBJ2-1; CDR3aa: CASGPRGLGNEQFF; CDR3nt: TGTGCTAGTGGTCCCCGGGGGCTGGGGAATGAGCAGTTCTTC
abundance: -; d_gene: -; v_gene: TRBV7-2; j_gene: TRBJ2-3; CDR3aa: CASTRSSSGTDTQYF; CDR3nt: TGTGCCAGCACCCGCTCTAGTAGTGGCACAGATACGCAGTATTTT
abundance: -; d_gene: -; v_gene: TRBV14; j_gene: TRBJ2-2; CDR3aa: CASSQDWASTFTGELFF; CDR3nt: TGTGCCAGCAGCCAAGATTGGGCTAGCACATTCACCGGGGAGCTGTTTTTT
abundance: -; d_gene: -; v_gene: TRBV11-3; j_gene: TRBJ2-2; CDR3aa: CASSLSGGLGGELFF; CDR3nt: TGTGCCAGCAGCTTGTCCGGGGGCTTAGGCGGGGAGCTGTTTTTT